This TCR beta chain was identified during a study of CD8 T cells in Susac syndrome. Study-level points and caveats: The TCR sequencing and HLA analysis in the study involved a relatively small number of individuals, as the study acknowledged.

Reverse transcription of about 0.45 to 1 ug RNA used random hexamers. It was immunoSEQ multiplex PCR that amplified TCR beta CDR3 across 54 Vbeta and 13 Jbeta. Using its own MiXCR run on the immunoSEQ multiplex PCR reads, TCRdb lists one record per CDR3 protein. The table includes 150,000 to 200,000 distinct CDR3 sequences, over 85% detected once. Of note for this clonotype: The antigen is unknown.

Sequencing of TCR beta covered CD8+ and CD4+ T cells obtained from blood. TEMRA cells were FACS-enriched and CD8+ and CD4+ T cells negatively isolated. This sequence originates from a human donor in good health. The specimen was CD4+ T cells from PBMCs.

The CDR3 DNA reads as TGCAGTGCTAACCCCTCCACATCAGGGTCGGATTCACCCCTCCACTTT. Amino acid sequence: CSANPSTSGSDSPLHF. V is TRBV20-1 and J is TRBJ1-6; tentatively, D is TRBD1 (5 bases). The V gene's germline CDR1 is DFQATT and CDR2 SNEGSKA (reference sequence). The CDR3 covers 16 residues. V was trimmed by 4 bases and J by 8 bases, leaving 21 bases between them.